This TCR beta chain was recovered during a study of identical twins. A single record per CDR3 protein comes from TCRdb applying MiXCR to the 5' RACE reads. The sample lists nearly 650,000 distinct CDR3 sequences, about 7.6% occurring once. Study-wide points: Cord blood beta clonotypes present at high abundance carried fewer insertions; no such pattern appeared in memory repertoires.

Germline V gene sequence: CDR1 DFQATT, CDR2 SNEGSKA (reference sequence). After removal of 6 bases from V and 8 bases from J, the junction contained 12 bases not matched to a gene. The CDR3 contains 13 residues. This clonotype was picked up a small number of times. Its specificity is unknown. These data also featured in a second study, about yellow fever vaccine responses in identical twins. Per that paper: Reportedly, the T cell response mounted by twins to vaccine seemed partly convergent, partly personalized.

Sequenced sample: PBMCs. The chain recombines TRBV20-1 with TRBJ1-2; 7 nucleotides match TRBD1. This receptor was identified in a young woman in good health. Here the CDR3 reads CSARPETGSGYTF. In DNA form, the CDR3 reads TGCAGTGCCCGTCCCGAGACAGGGAGCGGCTACACCTTC.